This entry lists 6 T cell receptor beta chains sequenced from one sample in a study of radiation and T cells in renal cell carcinoma. Stated time point: blood 2 weeks post-SBRT. Treatment specified: 15 Gy SBRT to primary tumor, nephrectomy 4 weeks later. TCRdb's table, derived via immunoSEQ multiplex PCR, lists solely in-frame clones and lacks some. The table has some 130,000 clones, 70% to 90% seen once. Here the sequenced sample was blood, taken from a patient whose treatment included radiotherapy and nephrectomy. Every receptor here comes from a woman aged 55-75 years with renal cell carcinoma.

The CDR3 loop is CASTLGIGGTEAFF. As DNA, the CDR3 is TGTGCCAGCACCCTAGGGATAGGGGGGACTGAAGCTTTCTTT. The chain combines TRBV9 with TRBJ1-1; weak D call: TRBD1 (6 bases). CDR1 and CDR2 (germline): SGDLS, YYNGEE. V shed 6 bases and J shed 5 bases, with 17 bases lying between them. This CDR3 contains 14 residues.

CDR3 DNA sequence: TGTGCCAGTAGGCGGACTCATGTTAACACTGAAGCTTTCTTT. It codes for CASRRTHVNTEAFF. The gene calls are TRBV19 and TRBJ1-1; D not resolved. The CDR3 totals 14 residues. The germline CDR1 and CDR2 sequences are LNHDA and SQIVND (reference sequence). With 6 bases removed from V and 2 bases from J, the gap between germline ends came to 13 bases.

V is TRBV4-2 and J is TRBJ2-7, with D perhaps TRBD2 (6 bases). Germline CDR1 and CDR2: LGHNA and YNFKEQ. Trimming removed 4 bases from V and 1 base from J, with 11 bases in between. CDR3 length: 14 amino acids. The DNA of the CDR3 is TGTGCCAGCAGCCCCCGACGGGGGTCCTACGAGCAGTACTTC. Encoded protein: CASSPRRGSYEQYF.

The J gene is TRBJ1-1, the V gene TRBV2; 7 nucleotides align to TRBD1. Germline lookup yields CDR1 SNHLY and CDR2 FYNNEI. Trimming removed 4 bases from V and 3 bases from J; junction bases left unmatched: 2. The CDR3 length is 13 residues. In DNA form, the CDR3 reads TGTGCCAGCAGTGGGCAGGGGGACACTGAAGCTTTCTTT. Protein sequence: CASSGQGDTEAFF.

The chain recombines TRBV6-5 with TRBJ2-7; weak D call: TRBD1 (6 bases). CDR1 is MNHEY, CDR2 SVGAGI, per germline. Trimming cost V 6 bases and J 1 base, with 16 bases left between them. The CDR3 is made up of 15 amino acids. CDR3 sequence (DNA): TGTGCCAGCAGCCTCGAGCCAGGGGATTCCTACGAGCAGTACTTC. This gives the protein CASSLEPGDSYEQYF.

V and J are TRBV18 and TRBJ2-1, with TRBD2 as a possible D gene (5 bases). Germline V gene lookup returns CDR1 KGHSH and CDR2 LQKENI. Trimming removed 6 bases from V and 0 bases from J, with 18 bases in between. CDR3 size: 17 residues. For the CDR3, the DNA is TGTGCCAGCTCCTCCCAAGGGAGCTCTAGCTCCTACAATGAGCAGTTCTTC. Its translation is CASSSQGSSSSYNEQFF.